This T cell receptor beta chain was obtained from a study of a mutant IDH1 vaccine in newly diagnosed glioma. Study context: Vaccinations were initiated 4-6 weeks following radiotherapy alone, or were given together with temozolomide cycles.

Libraries were prepared by immunoSEQ multiplex PCR; TCRdb keeps only in-frame clonotypes and omits some of them. The sample consists of about 65,000 clones, about four fifths of them appearing once. On this clone: What it recognizes is unknown.

Germline loops: CDR1 MNHEY, CDR2 SMNVEV (reference sequence). V lost 5 bases, J lost 7 bases, and 12 bases lay in between. This CDR3 comprises 12 residues. Time point defined: week 35, safety follow-up. Topical imiquimod accompanied each vaccine dose, which consisted of 300 ug of mutant IDH1 20-mer peptide. The source of this sequence is a middle-aged man with glioma. V and J are TRBV27 and TRBJ2-7; either TRBD1 or TRBD2 may supply D (5 bases each). The source was PBMCs, collected from a glioma patient whose treatment included an IDH1 peptide vaccine. The CDR3 is CASSEGSREQYF. Here the CDR3 DNA reads TGTGCCAGCAGTGAGGGGTCACGGGAGCAGTACTTC.